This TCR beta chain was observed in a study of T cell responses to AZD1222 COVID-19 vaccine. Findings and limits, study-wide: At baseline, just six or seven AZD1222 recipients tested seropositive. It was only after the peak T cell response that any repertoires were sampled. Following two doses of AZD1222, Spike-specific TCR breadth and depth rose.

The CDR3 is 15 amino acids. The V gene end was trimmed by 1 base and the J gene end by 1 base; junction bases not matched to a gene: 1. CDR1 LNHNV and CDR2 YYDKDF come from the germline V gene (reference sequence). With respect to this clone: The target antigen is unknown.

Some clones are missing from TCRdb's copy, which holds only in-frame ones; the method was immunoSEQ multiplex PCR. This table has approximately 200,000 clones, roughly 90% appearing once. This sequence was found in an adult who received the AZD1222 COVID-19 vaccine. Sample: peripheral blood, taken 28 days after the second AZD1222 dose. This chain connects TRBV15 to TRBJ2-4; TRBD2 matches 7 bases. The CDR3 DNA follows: TGTGCCACCAGCAGAGGGCGGGAGGCCAAAAACATTCAGTACTTC. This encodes CATSRGREAKNIQYF.